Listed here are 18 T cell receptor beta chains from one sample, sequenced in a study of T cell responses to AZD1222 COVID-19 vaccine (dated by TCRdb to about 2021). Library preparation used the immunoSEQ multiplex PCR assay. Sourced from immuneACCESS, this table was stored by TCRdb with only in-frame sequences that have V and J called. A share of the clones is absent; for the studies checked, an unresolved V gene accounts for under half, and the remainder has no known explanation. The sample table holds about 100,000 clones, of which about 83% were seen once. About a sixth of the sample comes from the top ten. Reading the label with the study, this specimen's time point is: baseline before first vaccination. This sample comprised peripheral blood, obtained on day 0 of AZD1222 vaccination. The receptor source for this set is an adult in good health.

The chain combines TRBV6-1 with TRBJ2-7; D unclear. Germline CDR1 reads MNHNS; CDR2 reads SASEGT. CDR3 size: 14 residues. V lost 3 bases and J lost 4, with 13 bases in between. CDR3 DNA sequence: TGTGCCAGCAGTGATTCCAACTATGGGTACGAGCAGTACTTC. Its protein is CASSDSNYGYEQYF.

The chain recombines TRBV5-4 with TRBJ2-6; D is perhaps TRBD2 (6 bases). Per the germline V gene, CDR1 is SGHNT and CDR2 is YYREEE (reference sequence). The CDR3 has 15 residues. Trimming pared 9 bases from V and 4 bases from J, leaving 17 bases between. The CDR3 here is CATQRVGAGANVLTF. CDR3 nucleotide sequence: TGTGCCACCCAGCGGGTAGGGGCCGGGGCCAACGTCCTGACTTTC.

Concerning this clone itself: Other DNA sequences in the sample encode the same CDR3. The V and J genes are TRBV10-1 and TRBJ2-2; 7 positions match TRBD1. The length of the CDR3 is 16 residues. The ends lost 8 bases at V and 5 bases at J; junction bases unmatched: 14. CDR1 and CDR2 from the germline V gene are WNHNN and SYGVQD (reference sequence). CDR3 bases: TGCGCCAGCCCTCGAATAGGACAGGATCGTACCGGGGAGCTGTTTTTT. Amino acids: CASPRIGQDRTGELFF.

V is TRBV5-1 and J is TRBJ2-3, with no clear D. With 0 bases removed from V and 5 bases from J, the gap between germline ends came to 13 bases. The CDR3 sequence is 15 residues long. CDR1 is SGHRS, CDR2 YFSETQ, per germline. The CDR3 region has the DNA TGCGCCAGCAGCTTGGGCGAATCCTTCATAGATACGCAGTATTTT. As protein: CASSLGESFIDTQYF.

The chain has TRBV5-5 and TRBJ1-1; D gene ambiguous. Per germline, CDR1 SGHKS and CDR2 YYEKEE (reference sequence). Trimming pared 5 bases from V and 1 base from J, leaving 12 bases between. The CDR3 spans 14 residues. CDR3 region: CASRWEQKNTEAFF. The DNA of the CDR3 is TGTGCCAGCAGATGGGAACAGAAGAACACTGAAGCTTTCTTT.

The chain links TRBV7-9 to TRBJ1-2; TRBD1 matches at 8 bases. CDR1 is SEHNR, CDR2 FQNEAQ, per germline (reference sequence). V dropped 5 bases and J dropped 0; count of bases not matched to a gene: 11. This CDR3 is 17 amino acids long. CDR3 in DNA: TGTGCCAGCAGCGTAGGACAGGGACGAGATACTAACTATGGCTACACCTTC. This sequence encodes CASSVGQGRDTNYGYTF.

The CDR3 coding sequence is TGTGCCAGTACAGGGTATGAACGTGGCTACACCTTC. Translated, it gives CASTGYERGYTF. This chain uses TRBV19 with TRBJ1-2; D may be TRBD1 (5 bases). The CDR3 is 12 amino acids. Germline CDR1 reads LNHDA; CDR2 reads SQIVND (reference sequence). V lost 7 bases, J lost 7 bases, and 13 bases lay in between.

For the CDR3, the DNA is TGTGCCAGCAGCCTCAGACAGGGCCACCTTAACTATGGCTACACCTTC. It is translated as CASSLRQGHLNYGYTF. The chain joins TRBV7-9 to TRBJ1-2; 7 bases agree with TRBD1. The CDR3 contains 16 residues. The germline CDR1 and CDR2 sequences are SEHNR and FQNEAQ (reference sequence). V shed 5 bases, J shed 1 base, and the junction held 10 bases outside the gene matches.

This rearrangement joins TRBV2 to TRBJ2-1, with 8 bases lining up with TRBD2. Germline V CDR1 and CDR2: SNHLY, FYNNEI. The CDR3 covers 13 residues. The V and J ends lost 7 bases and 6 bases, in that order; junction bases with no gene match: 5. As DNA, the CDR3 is TGTGCCAGCATGCGGGAGGAGGGCAATGAGCAGTTCTTC. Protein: CASMREEGNEQFF.

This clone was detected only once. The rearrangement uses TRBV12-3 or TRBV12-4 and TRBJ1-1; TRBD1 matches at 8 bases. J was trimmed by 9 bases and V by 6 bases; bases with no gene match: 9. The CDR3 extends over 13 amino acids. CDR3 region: CASSTLQGAKAFF. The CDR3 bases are TGTGCCAGCAGCACCCTTCAGGGGGCAAAAGCTTTCTTT.

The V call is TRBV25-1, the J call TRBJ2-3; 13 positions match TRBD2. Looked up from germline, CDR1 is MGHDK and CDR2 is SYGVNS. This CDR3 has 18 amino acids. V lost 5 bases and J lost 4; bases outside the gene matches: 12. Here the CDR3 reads CASSPDLGLAGRADTQYF. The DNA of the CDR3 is TGTGCCAGCAGTCCAGACCTGGGACTAGCGGGAAGGGCAGATACGCAGTATTTT.

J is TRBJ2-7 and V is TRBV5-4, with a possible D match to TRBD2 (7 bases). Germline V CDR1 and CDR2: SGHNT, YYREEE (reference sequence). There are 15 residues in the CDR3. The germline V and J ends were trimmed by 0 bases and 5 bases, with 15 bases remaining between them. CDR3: CASSLAGGPTNEQYF. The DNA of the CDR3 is TGTGCCAGCAGCTTGGCCGGGGGGCCCACCAACGAGCAGTACTTC.

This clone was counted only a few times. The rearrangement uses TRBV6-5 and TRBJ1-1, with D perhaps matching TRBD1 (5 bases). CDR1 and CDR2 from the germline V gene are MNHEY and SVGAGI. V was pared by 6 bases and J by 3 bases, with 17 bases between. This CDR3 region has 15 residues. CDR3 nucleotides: TGTGCCAGCAGCCGAGGCGCAGGGCCCGACACTGAAGCTTTCTTT. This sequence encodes CASSRGAGPDTEAFF.

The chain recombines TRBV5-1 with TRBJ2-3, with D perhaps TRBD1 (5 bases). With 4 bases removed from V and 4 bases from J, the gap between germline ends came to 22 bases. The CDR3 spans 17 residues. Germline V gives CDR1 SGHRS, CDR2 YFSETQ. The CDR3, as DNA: TGCGCCAGCAGCGGGCGACAGAGGACACGGGCCCCAGATACGCAGTATTTT. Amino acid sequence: CASSGRQRTRAPDTQYF.

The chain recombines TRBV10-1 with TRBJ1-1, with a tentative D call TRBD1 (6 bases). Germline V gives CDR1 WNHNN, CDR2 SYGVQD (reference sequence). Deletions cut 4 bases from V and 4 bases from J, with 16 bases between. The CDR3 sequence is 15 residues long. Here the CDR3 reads CASSGASLGATEAFF. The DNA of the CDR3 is TGCGCCAGCAGTGGGGCCTCCTTGGGGGCCACTGAAGCTTTCTTT.

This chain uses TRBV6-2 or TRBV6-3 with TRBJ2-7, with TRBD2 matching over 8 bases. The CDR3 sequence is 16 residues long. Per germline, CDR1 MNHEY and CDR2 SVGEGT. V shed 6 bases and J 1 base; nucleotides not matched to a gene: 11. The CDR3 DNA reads TGTGCCAGCAGCCCCCGTGGGGTAGCGGGGTCCTACGAGCAGTACTTC. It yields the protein CASSPRGVAGSYEQYF.

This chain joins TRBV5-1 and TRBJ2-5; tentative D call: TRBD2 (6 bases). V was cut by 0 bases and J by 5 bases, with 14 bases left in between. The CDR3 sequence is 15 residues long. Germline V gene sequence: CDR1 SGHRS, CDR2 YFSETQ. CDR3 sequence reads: CASSLAVGGWETQYF. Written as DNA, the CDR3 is TGCGCCAGCAGCTTGGCGGTCGGAGGGTGGGAGACCCAGTACTTC.

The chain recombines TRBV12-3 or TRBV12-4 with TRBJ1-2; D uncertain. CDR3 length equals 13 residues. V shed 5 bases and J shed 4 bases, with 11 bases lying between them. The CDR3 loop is CASSEDGVYGYTF. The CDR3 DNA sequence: TGTGCCAGCAGTGAAGATGGGGTCTATGGCTACACCTTC.